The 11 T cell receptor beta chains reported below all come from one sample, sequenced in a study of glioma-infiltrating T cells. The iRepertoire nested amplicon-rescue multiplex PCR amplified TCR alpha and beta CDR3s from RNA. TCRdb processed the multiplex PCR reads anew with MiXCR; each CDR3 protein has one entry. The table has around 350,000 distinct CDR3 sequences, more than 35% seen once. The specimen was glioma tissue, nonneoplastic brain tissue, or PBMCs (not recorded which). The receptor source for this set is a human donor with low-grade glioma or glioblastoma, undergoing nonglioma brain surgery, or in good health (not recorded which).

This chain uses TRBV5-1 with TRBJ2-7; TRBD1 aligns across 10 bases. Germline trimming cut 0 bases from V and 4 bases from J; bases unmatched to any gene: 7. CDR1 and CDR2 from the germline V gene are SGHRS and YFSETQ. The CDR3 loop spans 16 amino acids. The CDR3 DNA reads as TGCGCCAGCAGCTTGGCCCCGGGACAGGGGCATTACGAGCAGTACTTC. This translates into CASSLAPGQGHYEQYF. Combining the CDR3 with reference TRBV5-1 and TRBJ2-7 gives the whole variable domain KAGVTQTPRYLIKTRGQQVTLSCSPISGHRSVSWYQQTPGQGLQFLFEYFSETQRNKGNFPGRFSGRQFSNSRSEMNVSTLELGDSALYLCASSLAPGQGHYEQYFGPGTRLTVT.

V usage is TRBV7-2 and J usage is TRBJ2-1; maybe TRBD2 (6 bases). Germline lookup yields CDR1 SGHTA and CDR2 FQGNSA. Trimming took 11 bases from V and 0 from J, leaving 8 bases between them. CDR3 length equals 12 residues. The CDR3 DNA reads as TGTGCCGGGACTGCCTCCTACAATGAGCAGTTCTTC. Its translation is CAGTASYNEQFF.

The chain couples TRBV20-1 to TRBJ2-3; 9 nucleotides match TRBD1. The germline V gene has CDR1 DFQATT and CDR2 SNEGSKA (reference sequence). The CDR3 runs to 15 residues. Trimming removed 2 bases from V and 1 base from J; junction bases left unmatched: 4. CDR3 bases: TGCAGTGCTAGATATGGGGACAGGGGCACAGATACGCAGTATTTT. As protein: CSARYGDRGTDTQYF.

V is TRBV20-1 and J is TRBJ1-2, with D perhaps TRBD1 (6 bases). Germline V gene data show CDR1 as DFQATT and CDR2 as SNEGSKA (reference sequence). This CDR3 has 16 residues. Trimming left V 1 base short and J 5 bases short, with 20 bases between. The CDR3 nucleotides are TGCAGTGCTAGAGGGGATCGAAGAGGGGGAAGATATGGCTACACCTTC. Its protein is CSARGDRRGGRYGYTF.

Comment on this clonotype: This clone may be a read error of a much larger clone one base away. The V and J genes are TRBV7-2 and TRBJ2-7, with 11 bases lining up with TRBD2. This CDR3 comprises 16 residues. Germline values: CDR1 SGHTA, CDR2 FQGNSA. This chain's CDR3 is CASSSTLAGVSYEEYF. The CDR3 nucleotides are TGTGCCAGCAGCTCCACACTAGCGGGAGTATCCTACGAGGAGTACTTC.

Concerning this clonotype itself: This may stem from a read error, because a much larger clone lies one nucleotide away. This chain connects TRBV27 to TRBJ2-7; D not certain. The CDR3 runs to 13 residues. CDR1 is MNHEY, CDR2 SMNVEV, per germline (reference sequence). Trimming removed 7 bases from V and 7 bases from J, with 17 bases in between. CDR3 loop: CASNQKGFNEQYF. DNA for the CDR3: TGTGCCAGCAACCAGAAGGGATTCAATGAGCAGTACTTC.

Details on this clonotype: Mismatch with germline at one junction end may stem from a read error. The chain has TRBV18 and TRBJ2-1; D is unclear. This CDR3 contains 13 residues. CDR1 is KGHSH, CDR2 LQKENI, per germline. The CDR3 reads CASSPPSRNERFF. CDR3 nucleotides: TGTGCCAGCTCACCCCCCTCGCGCAATGAGCGGTTCTTC.

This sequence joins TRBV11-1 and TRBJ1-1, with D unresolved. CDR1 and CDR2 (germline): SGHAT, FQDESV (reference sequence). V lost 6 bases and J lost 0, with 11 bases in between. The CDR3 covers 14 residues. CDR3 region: CASRRAILNTEAFF. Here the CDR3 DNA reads TGTGCCAGCAGGCGCGCAATCTTGAACACTGAAGCTTTCTTT.

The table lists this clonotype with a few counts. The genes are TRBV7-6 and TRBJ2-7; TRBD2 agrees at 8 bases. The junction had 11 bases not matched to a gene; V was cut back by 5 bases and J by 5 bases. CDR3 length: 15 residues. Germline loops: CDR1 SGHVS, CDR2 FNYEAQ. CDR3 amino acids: CASSAPGLAGHEQYF. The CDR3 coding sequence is TGTGCCAGCAGCGCGCCGGGGCTAGCGGGCCACGAGCAGTACTTC.

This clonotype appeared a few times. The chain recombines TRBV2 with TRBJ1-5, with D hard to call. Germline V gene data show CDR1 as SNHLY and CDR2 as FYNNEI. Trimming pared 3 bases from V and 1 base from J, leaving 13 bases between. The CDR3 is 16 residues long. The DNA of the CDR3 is TGTGCCAGCAGTGATATAAGGAATTGGAGCAATCAGCCCCAGCATTTT. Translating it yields CASSDIRNWSNQPQHF.

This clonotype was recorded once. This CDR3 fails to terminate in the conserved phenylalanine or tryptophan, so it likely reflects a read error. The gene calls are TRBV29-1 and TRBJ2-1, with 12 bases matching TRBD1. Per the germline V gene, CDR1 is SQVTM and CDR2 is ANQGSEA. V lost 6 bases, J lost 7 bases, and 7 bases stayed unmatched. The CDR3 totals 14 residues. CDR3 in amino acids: CSVIPGQGANEQFS. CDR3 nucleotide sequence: TGCAGCGTGATCCCGGGACAGGGGGCGAATGAGCAGTTCTCC.